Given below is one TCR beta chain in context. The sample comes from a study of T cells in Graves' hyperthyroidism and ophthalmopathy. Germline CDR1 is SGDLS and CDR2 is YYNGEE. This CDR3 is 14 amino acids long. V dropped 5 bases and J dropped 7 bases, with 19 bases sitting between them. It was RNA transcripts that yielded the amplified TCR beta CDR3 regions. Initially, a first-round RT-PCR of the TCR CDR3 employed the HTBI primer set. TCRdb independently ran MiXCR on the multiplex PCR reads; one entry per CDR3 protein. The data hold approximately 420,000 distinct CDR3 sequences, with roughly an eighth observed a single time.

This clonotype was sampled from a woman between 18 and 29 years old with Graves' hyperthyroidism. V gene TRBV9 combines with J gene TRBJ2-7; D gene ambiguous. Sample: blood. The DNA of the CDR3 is TGTGCCAGCAGTCCCGCCCCCTTCGATAGTGAGCAGTACTTC. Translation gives CASSPAPFDSEQYF.